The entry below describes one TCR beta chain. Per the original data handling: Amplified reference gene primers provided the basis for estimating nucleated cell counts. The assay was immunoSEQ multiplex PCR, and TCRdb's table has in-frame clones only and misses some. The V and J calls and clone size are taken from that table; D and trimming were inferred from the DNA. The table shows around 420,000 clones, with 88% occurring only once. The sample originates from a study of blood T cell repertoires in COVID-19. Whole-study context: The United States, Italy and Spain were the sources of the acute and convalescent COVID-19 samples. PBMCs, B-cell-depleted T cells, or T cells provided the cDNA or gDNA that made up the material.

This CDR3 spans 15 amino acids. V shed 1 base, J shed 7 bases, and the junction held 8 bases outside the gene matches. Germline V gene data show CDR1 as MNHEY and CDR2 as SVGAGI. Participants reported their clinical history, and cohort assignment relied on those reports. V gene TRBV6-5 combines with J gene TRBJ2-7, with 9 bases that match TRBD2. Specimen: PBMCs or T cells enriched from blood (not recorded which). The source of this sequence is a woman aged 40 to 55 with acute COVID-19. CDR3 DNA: TGTGCCAGCAGTTACTTGCTAGCGGGGTACGGTGAGCAGTACTTC. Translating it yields CASSYLLAGYGEQYF.